The 24 T cell receptor beta chains in this list originate from one sample, sequenced in a study of blood T cell repertoires in COVID-19. Sequencing used immunoSEQ multiplex PCR; TCRdb keeps in-frame clones, though not all of them. In the table there are fewer than 250,000 clones, roughly nine tenths of which are singletons. The sequenced material came from peripheral blood. These receptors were obtained from a man younger than 45 with acute or convalescent COVID-19.

The sample holds a few counts of this clone. J is TRBJ1-6 and V is TRBV10-3, with 7 bases aligning to TRBD1. The J segment lost 10 bases and the V segment lost 0 bases, leaving 3 bases of the junction unmatched. CDR3 length: 14 amino acids. CDR1 ENHRY and CDR2 SYGVKD come from the germline V gene. Here the CDR3 reads CAISESGGLSPLHF. CDR3 nucleotide sequence: TGTGCCATCAGTGAGTCAGGGGGCTTGTCACCCCTCCACTTT.

The chain carries TRBV29-1 and TRBJ1-5; 7 bases match TRBD1. The germline V gene has CDR1 SQVTM and CDR2 ANQGSEA. This CDR3 has 16 residues. V lost 6 bases, J lost 0 bases, and 11 bases stayed unmatched. The CDR3 region has the DNA TGCAGCGTCGGAACCGGGACAGCCCATAGCAATCAGCCCCAGCATTTT. This sequence encodes CSVGTGTAHSNQPQHF.

V gene TRBV25-1 combines with J gene TRBJ2-3; TRBD1 matches 11 bases. This CDR3 region has 16 residues. The germline V gene encodes CDR1 MGHDK and CDR2 SYGVNS. Losses at the gene ends were 4 bases for V and 1 base for J; bases not matched to a gene: 4. DNA for the CDR3: TGTGCCAGCAGTGCTCCGGGACAGGGGGGCACAGATACGCAGTATTTT. It is translated as CASSAPGQGGTDTQYF.

The chain combines TRBV5-8 with TRBJ1-2, with 11 bases aligning to TRBD1. The CDR3 loop spans 16 amino acids. V trimming: 3 bases; J trimming: 2 bases; junction bases outside the gene matches: 6. CDR1 is SGHTS and CDR2 is YDEGEE in the germline V gene. CDR3 sequence: CASSSRTGGVNYGYTF. CDR3 coding DNA: TGTGCCAGCAGCTCTAGGACAGGGGGCGTGAACTATGGCTACACCTTC.

This clone came up a few times. The V and J genes are TRBV6-2 or TRBV6-3 and TRBJ1-5; 9 positions match TRBD1. With 2 bases clipped from V and 2 bases from J, the junction kept 13 bases outside the gene matches. Germline V gene sequence: CDR1 MNHEY, CDR2 SVGEGT. The CDR3 sequence is 19 residues long. Here the CDR3 DNA reads TGTGCCAGCAGTTACGCGATTTCACAGGGGGCGTTTGGCAATCAGCCCCAGCATTTT. Translating gives CASSYAISQGAFGNQPQHF.

The chain carries TRBV27 and TRBJ1-1; D gene uncertain. The CDR3 spans 15 residues. Germline CDR1 MNHEY, CDR2 SMNVEV (reference sequence). The ends were cut back, 4 bases at V and 5 bases at J, with 17 bases in the middle. The CDR3 DNA follows: TGTGCCAGCAGTTCTACTGGACTGGGATTGACTGAAGCTTTCTTT. Translating gives CASSSTGLGLTEAFF.

The rearrangement joins TRBV19 to TRBJ2-3; TRBD2 matches 7 bases. This CDR3 is 15 amino acids long. The junction had 2 bases not matched to a gene; V was cut back by 1 base and J by 1 base. Germline V gives CDR1 LNHDA, CDR2 SQIVND (reference sequence). The CDR3 bases are TGTGCCAGTAGTATAGGGGACTATCGCACAGATACGCAGTATTTT. Translated: CASSIGDYRTDTQYF.

This chain joins TRBV6-2 or TRBV6-3 and TRBJ1-2; possible D gene TRBD1, 5 bases. Germline loops: CDR1 MNHEY, CDR2 SVGEGT. There are 15 residues in the CDR3. V shed 2 bases and J shed 2 bases, with 12 bases lying between them. The CDR3 here is CASSYRQSNNYGYTF. The CDR3 region has the DNA TGTGCCAGCAGTTACAGACAGAGCAACAACTATGGCTACACCTTC.

The J gene is TRBJ1-5, the V gene TRBV19; 7 bases line up with TRBD1. CDR3 length equals 13 residues. V lost 7 bases to trimming and J lost 7 bases; unmatched junction nucleotides: 7. CDR1 and CDR2 from the germline V gene are LNHDA and SQIVND (reference sequence). CDR3 DNA: TGTGCCAGTAAACCCCAGGGGGGACAGCCCCAGCATTTT. Translation: CASKPQGGQPQHF.

The chain has TRBV7-9 and TRBJ2-2; the D gene is possibly TRBD2 (6 bases). This CDR3 region has 15 residues. Germline CDR1 reads SEHNR; CDR2 reads FQNEAQ (reference sequence). V was pared by 2 bases and J by 3 bases, with 10 bases between. The CDR3 DNA is TGTGCCAGCAGCTTAAGTCCGGGGGACACCGGGGAGCTGTTTTTT. This encodes CASSLSPGDTGELFF.

The chain carries TRBV7-3 and TRBJ2-7; TRBD1 matches 7 bases. The germline V gene encodes CDR1 SGHTA and CDR2 FQGTGA. V shed 3 bases, J shed 3 bases, and the junction held 14 bases outside the gene matches. The CDR3 totals 17 residues. The CDR3 bases are TGTGCCAGCAGCTTTCCCCCAAGGGACAGACGAATCTACGAGCAGTACTTC. Its translation is CASSFPPRDRRIYEQYF.

The gene calls are TRBV19 and TRBJ2-2, with TRBD1 matching 12 bases. V was pared by 6 bases and J by 5 bases, with 4 bases of the junction left unmatched. The CDR3 length is 15 residues. The germline gives CDR1 LNHDA, CDR2 SQIVND (reference sequence). CDR3 in amino acids: CASRGDRGRTGELFF. The CDR3 region has the DNA TGTGCCAGTAGGGGGGACAGGGGGCGTACCGGGGAGCTGTTTTTT.

V usage is TRBV9 and J usage is TRBJ1-1; possible D gene TRBD1, 6 bases. Germline-derived CDR1 and CDR2 are SGDLS and YYNGEE. V gave up 0 bases and J gave up 2 bases, with 8 bases separating them. The CDR3 runs to 14 residues. Here the CDR3 DNA reads TGTGCCAGCAGCGTAGACAGGGTCAACACTGAAGCTTTCTTT. Amino acids: CASSVDRVNTEAFF. Using reference TRBV9 and TRBJ1-1 for the parts outside the CDR3, the full variable domain is DSGVTQTPKHLITATGQRVTLRCSPRSGDLSVYWYQQSLDQGLQFLIQYYNGEERAKGNILERFSAQQFPDLHSELNLSSLELGDSALYFCASSVDRVNTEAFFGQGTRLTVV.

The chain recombines TRBV6-1 with TRBJ2-3, with 9 bases matching TRBD2. The CDR3 is 16 residues long. The germline V gene encodes CDR1 MNHNS and CDR2 SASEGT. V shed 3 bases, J shed 7 bases, and the junction held 11 bases outside the gene matches. CDR3 nucleotides: TGTGCCAGCAGTGATGGCGGGGGGGGTTGGGGGTATACGCAGTATTTT. Its protein product is CASSDGGGGWGYTQYF.

The V and J genes are TRBV7-9 and TRBJ1-5; 8 nucleotides line up with TRBD1. Germline CDR1 and CDR2: SEHNR and FQNEAQ (reference sequence). The V segment lost 0 bases and the J segment 2 bases; nucleotides outside the gene matches: 9. CDR3 size: 18 residues. The CDR3 sequence: CASSLAPPQGDRNQPQHF. In nucleotides, the CDR3 is TGTGCCAGCAGCTTAGCGCCCCCACAGGGGGATCGCAATCAGCCCCAGCATTTT.

This chain connects TRBV5-1 to TRBJ1-5; the D gene is possibly TRBD1 (5 bases). The CDR3 runs 14 residues. Trimming removed 1 base from V and 8 bases from J, with 13 bases in between. Germline lookup yields CDR1 SGHRS and CDR2 YFSETQ. The DNA for the CDR3 is TGCGCCAGCAGCTTGAGGCAGGGAGGTAAGCCCCAGCATTTT. Protein: CASSLRQGGKPQHF.

The chain is built from TRBV3-1 (or the pseudogene TRBV3-2) and TRBJ1-2; D not resolved. Trimming left V 3 bases short and J 8 bases short, with 7 bases between. The CDR3 consists of 11 residues. Germline CDR1 is LGHDT and CDR2 is YNNKEL (reference sequence). The CDR3 sequence: CASSHLRGYTF. For the CDR3, the DNA is TGTGCCAGCAGCCACCTCCGGGGCTACACCTTC.

V gene TRBV6-5 combines with J gene TRBJ2-7, with 7 nucleotides matching TRBD1. Trimming cost V 4 bases and J 4 bases; bases outside gene matches: 4. This CDR3 region has 13 residues. Germline V gene sequence: CDR1 MNHEY, CDR2 SVGAGI. The CDR3 is CASSLGTVYEQYF. CDR3 bases: TGTGCCAGCAGTTTGGGGACAGTTTACGAGCAGTACTTC.

V gene TRBV11-2 combines with J gene TRBJ1-6; D remains unclear. Germline CDR1 and CDR2: SGHAT and FQNNGV. Trimming stripped 5 bases from V and 10 bases from J, with 15 bases between. The CDR3 is 14 residues long. The CDR3 sequence is CASSPRAAGSPLHF. DNA of the CDR3: TGTGCCAGCAGCCCCCGAGCGGCGGGCTCACCCCTCCACTTT.

This chain connects TRBV11-2 to TRBJ2-3; D uncertain. The CDR3 is made up of 16 amino acids. The germline V gene encodes CDR1 SGHAT and CDR2 FQNNGV. The V end lost 1 base, the J end lost 2 bases, and 13 bases lay between the germline ends. CDR3 amino acids: CASSLGAGRYTDTQYF. In nucleotides, the CDR3 is TGTGCCAGCAGCTTAGGAGCAGGCAGGTACACAGATACGCAGTATTTT.

The chain uses TRBV2 and TRBJ2-7; tentative D call: TRBD1 (5 bases). CDR1 SNHLY and CDR2 FYNNEI come from the germline V gene. V dropped 6 bases and J dropped 2 bases, with 11 bases sitting between them. This CDR3 contains 13 residues. For the CDR3, the DNA is TGTGCCAGCAGCTACAGGAGAACCTACGAGCAGTACTTC. Amino acid sequence: CASSYRRTYEQYF.

The rearrangement links TRBV5-4 to TRBJ2-7; 7 nucleotides line up with TRBD1. Germline CDR1 is SGHNT and CDR2 is YYREEE (reference sequence). This CDR3 contains 14 residues. Trimming took 4 bases from V and 2 from J; bases not matched to a gene: 6. CDR3 DNA: TGTGCCAGCAGCCCGCCGGGACAGACCTACGAGCAGTACTTC. Translating it yields CASSPPGQTYEQYF. Together with reference TRBV5-4 and TRBJ2-7, the CDR3 gives the full variable domain: ETGVTQSPTHLIKTRGQQVTLRCSSQSGHNTVSWYQQALGQGPQFIFQYYREEENGRGNFPPRFSGLQFPNYSSELNVNALELDDSALYLCASSPPGQTYEQYFGPGTRLTVT.

This chain joins TRBV20-1 and TRBJ2-7, with TRBD2 as a possible D gene (6 bases). The germline V gene has CDR1 DFQATT and CDR2 SNEGSKA (reference sequence). The CDR3 loop spans 15 amino acids. Trimming pared 4 bases from V and 7 bases from J, leaving 23 bases between. The CDR3 DNA follows: TGCAGTGCTACTGAGGGCGCGGGGCTCGTCGGGGAGCAGTACTTC. This encodes CSATEGAGLVGEQYF.

The chain couples TRBV24-1 to TRBJ2-2, with 9 nucleotides matching TRBD1. The junction had 10 bases not matched to a gene; V was cut back by 4 bases and J by 5 bases. This CDR3 has 17 amino acids. The germline V gene encodes CDR1 KGHDR and CDR2 SFDVKD. The CDR3 nucleotides are TGTGCCACCAGTGACGAGAGCACAGGGGGCCGGACCGGGGAGCTGTTTTTT. Translation gives CATSDESTGGRTGELFF.